The 21 T cell receptor beta chains in this list originate from one sample, sequenced in a study of blood T cell repertoires in COVID-19. Libraries were prepared by immunoSEQ multiplex PCR; TCRdb keeps only in-frame clonotypes and omits some of them. Among about 140,000 clones listed, approximately 86% were seen once. Sequenced sample: peripheral blood. Source of these receptors: a human donor in a cohort sampled during active COVID-19.

With regard to this clone: At the DNA level, this CDR3 is encoded by other sequences in the same sample as well. This chain joins TRBV28 and TRBJ1-5; the D gene is possibly TRBD1 (5 bases). The CDR3 is 12 residues long. Germline V CDR1 and CDR2: MDHEN, SYDVKM. With 2 bases removed from V and 7 bases from J, the gap between germline ends came to 6 bases. CDR3 sequence: CASSLGGQPQHF. As DNA, the CDR3 is TGTGCCAGCAGTTTAGGGGGGCAGCCCCAGCATTTT. Together with reference TRBV28 and TRBJ1-5, the CDR3 gives the full variable domain: DVKVTQSSRYLVKRTGEKVFLECVQDMDHENMFWYRQDPGLGLRLIYFSYDVKMKEKGDIPEGYSVSREKKERFSLILESASTNQTSMYLCASSLGGQPQHFGDGTRLSIL.

In DNA form, the CDR3 reads TGTGCCAGTACAGGGAACACTGAAGCTTTCTTT. This translates into CASTGNTEAFF. V is TRBV19 and J is TRBJ1-1; D is unresolved. CDR3 length equals 11 residues. The V gene lost 7 bases and the J gene lost 1 base, with 4 bases spanning the gap. Germline V gene sequence: CDR1 LNHDA, CDR2 SQIVND (reference sequence). Together with reference TRBV19 and TRBJ1-1, the CDR3 gives the full variable domain: DGGITQSPKYLFRKEGQNVTLSCEQNLNHDAMYWYRQDPGQGLRLIYYSQIVNDFQKGDIAEGYSVSREKKESFPLTVTSAQKNPTAFYLCASTGNTEAFFGQGTRLTVV.

This sequence joins TRBV5-6 and TRBJ1-2, with 9 nucleotides matching TRBD1. This CDR3 contains 15 residues. The J segment lost 4 bases and the V segment lost 5 bases, leaving 9 bases of the junction unmatched. Germline CDR1 and CDR2: SGHDT and YYEEEE. CDR3 amino acids: CASRAGTGFTYGYTF. The CDR3 DNA follows: TGTGCCAGCAGAGCCGGGACAGGGTTCACCTATGGCTACACCTTC.

The chain couples TRBV7-2 to TRBJ1-2; D is uncertain. Trimming removed 1 base from V and 4 bases from J, with 19 bases in between. This CDR3 comprises 17 residues. From germline, CDR1 is SGHTA and CDR2 FQGNSA. CDR3 nucleotides: TGTGCCAGCAGCTTAGGAGGGAAATCCTTTTCCTTCTATGGCTACACCTTC. It yields the protein CASSLGGKSFSFYGYTF.

V is TRBV19 and J is TRBJ2-5, with TRBD1 identical over 7 bases. The CDR3 covers 16 residues. CDR1 LNHDA and CDR2 SQIVND come from the germline V gene (reference sequence). With V trimmed by 5 bases and J by 2 bases, 11 bases remained unmatched. CDR3 amino acids: CASSPRWGTAQETQYF. For the CDR3, the DNA is TGTGCCAGTAGTCCGAGGTGGGGGACAGCACAAGAGACCCAGTACTTC.

This clone has a single count. The V call is TRBV28, the J call TRBJ2-2; no clear D. The CDR3 is made up of 15 amino acids. The ends were cut back, 4 bases at V and 3 bases at J, with 12 bases in the middle. Germline V lookup: CDR1 MDHEN, CDR2 SYDVKM. The CDR3 nucleotides read TGTGCCAGCAGTTATTGGGCCTCCCACACCGGGGAGCTGTTTTTT. Translated: CASSYWASHTGELFF.

This sequence joins TRBV4-2 and TRBJ2-2; possibly TRBD2 for D (5 bases). Trimming cost V 1 base and J 9 bases, with 18 bases left between them. This CDR3 is 16 amino acids long. Germline V CDR1 and CDR2: LGHNA, YNFKEQ. Here the CDR3 reads CASSQGTGEARRELFF. In DNA, the CDR3 is TGTGCCAGCAGCCAAGGAACCGGGGAAGCCCGCCGGGAGCTGTTTTTT.

The chain is built from TRBV2 and TRBJ2-1; D is uncertain. The V gene lost 5 bases and the J gene lost 9 bases, with 17 bases spanning the gap. Germline lookup yields CDR1 SNHLY and CDR2 FYNNEI. The CDR3 totals 14 residues. The DNA for the CDR3 is TGTGCCAGCAGTCCTCGAGGCTTGATGAGTGAGCAGTTCTTC. Translated, it gives CASSPRGLMSEQFF.

The chain recombines TRBV7-3 with TRBJ2-2, with 9 positions matching TRBD2. The CDR3 runs 16 residues. J was trimmed by 7 bases and V by 2 bases; bases with no gene match: 8. Germline-derived CDR1 and CDR2 are SGHTA and FQGTGA. CDR3 residues: CASSLLTAGGIGELFF. The CDR3 DNA follows: TGTGCCAGCAGCTTATTAACGGCGGGAGGGATCGGGGAGCTGTTTTTT.

Concerning this clone itself: One end of the junction varies from germline; a read error may be responsible. V and J are TRBV7-2 and TRBJ2-7, with 8 bases matching TRBD2. Germline CDR1 reads SGHTA; CDR2 reads FQGNSA. The CDR3 has 14 residues. In DNA form, the CDR3 reads TGTGCCAGCAGCCTTAGCGGGACCTCCCACGAGCAGTACTTC. Amino acids: CASSLSGTSHEQYF.

The chain uses TRBV6-2 or TRBV6-3 and TRBJ1-1; D may be TRBD1 (5 bases). Trimming stripped 0 bases from V and 7 bases from J, with 18 bases between. The CDR3 totals 16 residues. Looked up from germline, CDR1 is MNHEY and CDR2 is SVGEGT. CDR3 protein: CASSYSFVGGLYEAFF. Here the CDR3 DNA reads TGTGCCAGCAGTTACTCCTTCGTGGGGGGTTTATATGAAGCTTTCTTT.

This clone was recorded a few times. The V and J genes are TRBV9 and TRBJ1-2; 8 bases are a match to TRBD1. V was clipped by 5 bases and J by 7 bases; unmatched bases: 10. CDR1 is SGDLS, CDR2 YYNGEE, per germline. The CDR3 length is 14 residues. The CDR3 region is CASRLGPGGFGYTF. DNA for the CDR3: TGTGCCAGCAGGCTAGGTCCAGGGGGCTTTGGCTACACCTTC.

The V and J genes are TRBV6-5 and TRBJ1-1; 10 nucleotides match TRBD1. CDR3 length: 15 amino acids. CDR1 is MNHEY and CDR2 is SVGAGI in the germline V gene. V dropped 7 bases and J dropped 4; count of bases not matched to a gene: 9. The DNA for the CDR3 is TGTGCCAGCACCGCTGGGACAGGGGCTGGCACTGAAGCTTTCTTT. Translated, it gives CASTAGTGAGTEAFF.

The chain uses TRBV6-5 and TRBJ2-3; 8 bases align to TRBD2. The CDR3 spans 15 residues. The germline CDR1 and CDR2 sequences are MNHEY and SVGAGI. V was clipped by 1 base and J by 3 bases; unmatched bases: 3. The CDR3 DNA sequence: TGTGCCAGCAGTTACTTAGCGGGGAGTACAGATACGCAGTATTTT. This codes for CASSYLAGSTDTQYF.

The chain recombines TRBV5-3 with TRBJ2-1; a weak D match, TRBD1 (6 bases). TRBV5-3 counts as an open reading frame of uncertain function. The CDR3 is 15 amino acids. Trimming cost V 4 bases and J 5 bases, with 16 bases left between them. The CDR3 coding sequence is TGTGCCAGAAGCCCAGGACAGCCAGTGGACAATGAGCAGTTCTTC. It yields the protein CARSPGQPVDNEQFF.

This chain joins TRBV24-1 and TRBJ2-1, with 8 bases matching TRBD1. CDR1 is KGHDR and CDR2 is SFDVKD in the germline V gene. The CDR3 is 16 amino acids. V dropped 3 bases and J dropped 6; count of bases not matched to a gene: 9. The CDR3 sequence: CATSDPGTGGGNEQFF. The CDR3, as DNA: TGTGCCACCAGTGATCCGGGGACAGGTGGGGGCAATGAGCAGTTCTTC.

The rearrangement uses TRBV6-1 and TRBJ1-6; D gene uncertain. The germline V gene encodes CDR1 MNHNS and CDR2 SASEGT. CDR3 size: 15 residues. V was pared by 1 base and J by 6 bases, with 10 bases between. CDR3 protein: CASSEVRFVNSPLHF. CDR3 DNA: TGTGCCAGCAGTGAAGTCAGATTCGTTAATTCACCCCTCCACTTT.

This chain links TRBV5-4 with TRBJ1-2; a weak D match, TRBD1 (5 bases). The V gene lost 0 bases and the J gene lost 1 base, with 13 bases spanning the gap. The CDR3 sequence is 16 residues long. Germline values: CDR1 SGHNT, CDR2 YYREEE (reference sequence). The CDR3 region is CASSLERQLLNYGYTF. CDR3 sequence (DNA): TGTGCCAGCAGCTTGGAGCGACAGTTGCTTAACTATGGCTACACCTTC.

As DNA, the CDR3 is TGTGCCAGCAGCCAAGTAAGGACAGGGGTCTACGAGCAGTACTTC. Its protein is CASSQVRTGVYEQYF. The gene calls are TRBV3-1 (or the pseudogene TRBV3-2) and TRBJ2-7, with 9 bases fitting TRBD1. The CDR3 length is 15 residues. Germline V lookup: CDR1 LGHDT, CDR2 YNNKEL (reference sequence). V shed 1 base and J 3 bases; nucleotides not matched to a gene: 4.

As concerns this clone: A much larger clone is a single base away; this may be a read error. The chain uses TRBV3-1 (or the pseudogene TRBV3-2) and TRBJ2-2; D remains ambiguous. The CDR3 length is 13 residues. Germline V gene sequence: CDR1 LGHDT, CDR2 YNNKEL (reference sequence). Trimming took 1 base from V and 5 from J, leaving 5 bases between them. The CDR3 coding sequence is TGTGCCAGCAGCCAAGGTAGAACCGGGGAGCTGTTTTTT. It encodes CASSQGRTGELFF.

The chain couples TRBV7-9 to TRBJ1-6, with D unclear. The germline gives CDR1 SEHNR, CDR2 FQNEAQ (reference sequence). Deletions cut 4 bases from V and 9 bases from J, with 16 bases between. The CDR3 sequence is 15 residues long. CDR3 sequence reads: CASSSEVVFPSPLHF. The CDR3 DNA follows: TGTGCCAGCAGCTCCGAGGTGGTTTTTCCTTCACCCCTCCACTTT.